Below, 13 T cell receptor beta chains from the same sample are listed, as sequenced in a study of blood T cell repertoires in COVID-19. The repertoire was sequenced with immunoSEQ multiplex PCR; TCRdb's copy has only in-frame clones and lacks some. This table holds 77,000 or so clones, approximately 90% found once. The sequenced sample consisted of peripheral blood. These receptors all stem from a man aged 45-65 years with active COVID-19.

The chain uses TRBV28 and TRBJ2-7; possible D gene TRBD1, 5 bases. There are 15 residues in the CDR3. V gave up 3 bases and J gave up 3 bases, with 15 bases separating them. Germline CDR1 is MDHEN and CDR2 is SYDVKM. CDR3 sequence reads: CASSFYLTDNYEQYF. DNA for the CDR3: TGTGCCAGCAGTTTTTATTTGACAGACAACTACGAGCAGTACTTC.

The chain recombines TRBV29-1 with TRBJ2-7, with 7 nucleotides matching TRBD2. The CDR3 has 13 amino acids. Looked up from germline, CDR1 is SQVTM and CDR2 is ANQGSEA. The ends lost 3 bases at V and 6 bases at J; junction bases unmatched: 8. The DNA of the CDR3 is TGCAGCGTTGACGGGGCGGGAGTGGGCGAGCAGTACTTC. Its translation is CSVDGAGVGEQYF.

V and J are TRBV28 and TRBJ2-7; no clear D. Germline V gene data show CDR1 as MDHEN and CDR2 as SYDVKM. The CDR3 extends over 14 amino acids. V lost 8 bases and J lost 1, with 15 bases in between. The CDR3 protein is CASQAYSKSYEQYF. DNA for the CDR3: TGTGCCAGCCAAGCTTACAGTAAATCCTACGAGCAGTACTTC.

V and J are TRBV7-8 and TRBJ1-1; D possibly corresponds to TRBD1 (5 bases). V was trimmed by 5 bases and J by 6 bases, leaving 16 bases between them. The V gene's germline CDR1 is SGHVS and CDR2 FQNEAQ. The CDR3 is 14 residues long. The CDR3 DNA sequence: TGTGCCAGCAGCCCGAGCAGGGATGCGGCTGAAGCTTTCTTT. This gives the protein CASSPSRDAAEAFF.

The gene calls are TRBV11-2 and TRBJ1-1; tentative D call: TRBD1 (5 bases). CDR1 SGHAT and CDR2 FQNNGV come from the germline V gene. The CDR3 extends over 14 amino acids. Trimming removed 4 bases at V and 1 base at J, with 10 bases between. The CDR3 protein is CASSWTRGNTEAFF. The CDR3 DNA sequence: TGTGCCAGCAGCTGGACTAGGGGGAACACTGAAGCTTTCTTT.

The rearrangement uses TRBV29-1 and TRBJ2-2, with TRBD1 identical over 7 bases. V lost 7 bases and J lost 0; bases outside the gene matches: 8. CDR1 SQVTM and CDR2 ANQGSEA come from the germline V gene. The CDR3 is 15 amino acids. The CDR3 region has the DNA TGCAGCGCTACGACCGGGACAGCGAACACCGGGGAGCTGTTTTTT. Translated: CSATTGTANTGELFF.

V and J are TRBV4-3 and TRBJ1-3, with D hard to call. V was pared by 0 bases and J by 9 bases, with 9 bases between. The CDR3 extends over 13 amino acids. Per germline, CDR1 LGHNA and CDR2 YSLEER. CDR3 nucleotides: TGCGCCAGCAGCCAAGATCGGGAAAGCACCATATATTTT. Its protein is CASSQDRESTIYF.

V is TRBV6-5 and J is TRBJ1-5; tentative D call: TRBD1 (5 bases). Trimming cost V 0 bases and J 2 bases, with 8 bases left between them. CDR3 size: 15 residues. From germline, CDR1 is MNHEY and CDR2 SVGAGI. The CDR3 reads CASSYSTGGNQPQHF. Written as DNA, the CDR3 is TGTGCCAGCAGTTACTCGACGGGGGGCAATCAGCCCCAGCATTTT.

V and J are TRBV5-6 and TRBJ2-5; TRBD1 might be the D (6 bases). There are 13 residues in the CDR3. Trimming removed 6 bases at V and 5 bases at J, with 14 bases between. Germline loops: CDR1 SGHDT, CDR2 YYEEEE. The CDR3 loop reads CASTPGQRETQYF. In DNA, the CDR3 is TGTGCCAGCACCCCAGGACAGCGGGAGACCCAGTACTTC.

The chain recombines TRBV19 with TRBJ2-1, with TRBD2 identical over 7 bases. The length of the CDR3 is 15 residues. With 3 bases clipped from V and 5 bases from J, the junction kept 7 bases outside the gene matches. CDR1 and CDR2 (germline): LNHDA, SQIVND (reference sequence). As DNA, the CDR3 is TGTGCCAGTAGTATGCAAGCGGGATGGCACAATGAGCAGTTCTTC. Protein product: CASSMQAGWHNEQFF. Using reference TRBV19 and TRBJ2-1 for the parts outside the CDR3, the full variable domain is DGGITQSPKYLFRKEGQNVTLSCEQNLNHDAMYWYRQDPGQGLRLIYYSQIVNDFQKGDIAEGYSVSREKKESFPLTVTSAQKNPTAFYLCASSMQAGWHNEQFFGPGTRLTVL.

This rearrangement joins TRBV6-5 to TRBJ2-5; possibly TRBD2 for D (6 bases). Germline V gene data show CDR1 as MNHEY and CDR2 as SVGAGI. Deletions cut 5 bases from V and 0 bases from J, with 13 bases between. This CDR3 comprises 15 residues. CDR3 amino acids: CASSPPGLNQETQYF. The CDR3, as DNA: TGTGCCAGCAGTCCGCCGGGACTGAACCAAGAGACCCAGTACTTC.

This clone has more than one count but fewer than ten. V is TRBV11-2 and J is TRBJ2-7, with D possibly TRBD2 on 5 matching bases. With 3 bases removed from V and 2 bases from J, the gap between germline ends came to 11 bases. The CDR3 runs 14 residues. Germline CDR1 reads SGHAT; CDR2 reads FQNNGV. The chain's CDR3 is CASSLSRGPYEQYF. Written as DNA, the CDR3 is TGTGCCAGCAGCTTGAGTCGGGGTCCCTACGAGCAGTACTTC.

V gene TRBV3-1 (or the pseudogene TRBV3-2) combines with J gene TRBJ1-2; 9 bases fit TRBD1. With V trimmed by 5 bases and J by 7 bases, 5 bases remained unmatched. CDR3 length: 13 amino acids. In germline, CDR1 is LGHDT, CDR2 YNNKEL (reference sequence). The CDR3 sequence is CASSAGQGFGYTF. CDR3 bases: TGTGCCAGCAGCGCCGGACAGGGGTTTGGCTACACCTTC.